The entry that follows covers one T cell receptor (beta chain) sequence. Its target is unknown. The data originate from a study of blood T cells in healthy people across ages. The study, taken as a whole, reports: Estimated diversity that came from one million T cells was considered an underestimate.

For the second PCR, which ran for about 7 to 11 cycles, a sample-barcoded 5' primer and a J-beta primer mix were used. TCRdb passed the 5' RACE reads through MiXCR, listing each CDR3 protein once. The repertoire holds roughly 1 million distinct CDR3 sequences, under 30% seen once, with about 0.72% in the top ten. They isolated at least 6.5 million PBMCs from each sample. These same data were also listed under a study on T cells of mothers and their children. From that second work: In unrelated and related pairs, TCR recombination output is shaped in a similar way by thymic selection.

The clonotype originates from a girl aged 2 to 10 in good health. The sample was blood.

The CDR3, as DNA: TGTGCCAGCACCAGCACGGAGGGCGGCCTATTCTACGAGCAGTACTTC. It codes for CASTSTEGGLFYEQYF. The V call is TRBV7-9, the J call TRBJ2-7; D may be TRBD2 (6 bases). The CDR3 sequence is 16 residues long. Germline CDR1 and CDR2: SEHNR and FQNEAQ (reference sequence). V was clipped by 7 bases and J by 3 bases, with 22 bases between them. Full variable domain (remainder filled in from reference TRBV7-9 and TRBJ2-7): DTGVSQNPRHKITKRGQNVTFRCDPISEHNRLYWYRQTLGQGPEFLTYFQNEAQLEKSRLLSDRFSAERPKGSFSTLEIQRTEQGDSAMYLCASTSTEGGLFYEQYFGPGTRLTVT.